Described below is a single T cell receptor (beta chain) sequence and its context. What it binds is not known. On the immunoSEQ platform, TCR beta CDR3s were sequenced at survey depth. The data were produced by immunoSEQ multiplex PCR, yet TCRdb's version contains in-frame clones alone and is incomplete. The sample shows 90,000 or so clones, almost 75% of them seen only once. The data are from a study of CD8 T cell repertoires and HIV-1 epitope variants. Broader study findings: Beta chains alone show antigen proliferation, not cytokine profile or function.

The V end lost 8 bases, the J end lost 9 bases, and 14 bases lay between the germline ends. The germline gives CDR1 MNHEY, CDR2 SVGAGI. CDR3 size: 13 residues. Sequencing was performed on uncultured baseline CD8+ T cells from peripheral blood mononuclear cells (PBMCs). The sequence was obtained from a male donor with HIV. The rearrangement joins TRBV6-5 to TRBJ1-6; D uncertain. This CDR3 is CASGPRARSPLHF. In DNA form, the CDR3 reads TGTGCCAGCGGACCCCGAGCCCGTTCACCCCTCCACTTT.